A selection of T cell receptor beta chains follows, all from one sample in a study of T cell responses to AZD1222 COVID-19 vaccine. TCRdb's table, derived via immunoSEQ multiplex PCR, lists solely in-frame clones and lacks some. This table holds around 140,000 clones. The sequenced material came from peripheral blood. Receptors were obtained from an adult in good health. Each CDR3 is given with its conserved first and last residue. The D gene is left open where the match is weak.

>TRBV4-2|TRBJ2-3|21|TRBD2
CASSQEGAALAGARSTDTQYF
TGTGCCAGCAGCCAAGAAGGGGCGGCCCTAGCGGGGGCTAGGAGCACAGATACGCAGTATTTT
>TRBV5-1|TRBJ2-3|17|TRBD1
CASSWGWGQGSTDTQYF
TGCGCCAGCAGCTGGGGCTGGGGACAGGGGTCAACAGATACGCAGTATTTT
>TRBV18|TRBJ1-5|13|NA
CASAPGGTQPQHF
TGTGCCAGCGCCCCGGGGGGGACTCAGCCCCAGCATTTT
>TRBV28|TRBJ1-2|15|TRBD1
CASRPPGQDYYGYTF
TGTGCCAGCAGACCACCGGGACAGGATTATTATGGCTACACCTTC
>TRBV19|TRBJ2-7|13|NA
CASSIGGGHEQYF
TGTGCCAGTAGTATAGGCGGCGGACACGAGCAGTACTTC
>TRBV14|TRBJ1-1|15|NA
CASSPSGLYDTEAFF
TGTGCCAGCAGCCCCAGCGGTTTGTACGACACTGAAGCTTTCTTT
>TRBV15|TRBJ1-4|14|NA
CATSQLGANEKLFF
TGTGCCACCAGCCAGTTGGGGGCTAATGAAAAACTGTTTTTT
>TRBV7-2|TRBJ1-6|17|TRBD1
CASSTRQGRSGSSPLHF
TGTGCCAGCAGCACCCGACAGGGGCGGTCGGGAAGTTCACCCCTCCACTTT
>TRBV28|TRBJ2-3|14|NA
CASSADGSTDTQYF
TGTGCCAGCAGTGCCGACGGTAGCACAGATACGCAGTATTTT
>TRBV5-8|TRBJ1-6|15|NA
CASSLGQVENSPLHF
TGTGCCAGCAGCTTGGGCCAGGTAGAAAATTCACCCCTCCACTTT
>TRBV5-1|TRBJ1-1|14|TRBD1
CASSLSGGLTEAFF
TGCGCCAGCAGCTTGTCAGGGGGACTCACTGAAGCTTTCTTT
>TRBV28|TRBJ1-1|14|NA
CASSTGTVGTEAFF
TGTGCCAGCAGTACGGGGACGGTTGGGACTGAAGCTTTCTTT
>TRBV19|TRBJ2-1|15|TRBD2
CASSITSGGASEQFF
TGTGCCAGTAGTATAACTAGCGGGGGGGCCAGTGAGCAGTTCTTC
>TRBV7-3|TRBJ2-3|13|NA
CASSLSRRDTQYF
TGTGCCAGCAGCTTAAGTAGAAGGGATACGCAGTATTTT
>TRBV9|TRBJ2-7|15|TRBD1
CASSEGPGQTYEQYF
TGTGCCAGCAGCGAGGGCCCGGGACAGACCTACGAGCAGTACTTC
>TRBV15|TRBJ2-1|16|TRBD1
CATSSAPGQPHNEQFF
TGTGCCACCAGCAGCGCACCGGGACAGCCGCACAATGAGCAGTTCTTC
>TRBV18|TRBJ2-2|18|TRBD2
CASSPPRTSGEYTGELFF
TGTGCCAGCTCACCCCCTAGGACTAGCGGGGAGTACACCGGGGAGCTGTTTTTT
>TRBV18|TRBJ1-2|13|NA
CASSPGTNYGYTF
TGTGCCAGCTCACCGGGGACTAACTATGGCTACACCTTC
>TRBV19|TRBJ2-3|14|NA
CASSIGYGTDTQYF
TGTGCCAGTAGTATTGGGTACGGCACAGATACGCAGTATTTT
>TRBV2|TRBJ2-3|15|TRBD1
CASSAATGRTDTQYF
TGTGCCAGCAGTGCGGCGACAGGGCGCACAGATACGCAGTATTTT
>TRBV4-1|TRBJ2-7|19|TRBD2
CASSQDTGLAGGPSYEQYF
TGCGCCAGCAGCCAAGATACCGGGCTAGCGGGGGGCCCATCCTACGAGCAGTACTTC
>TRBV7-8|TRBJ2-3|16|NA
CASSAGSPISTDTQYF
TGTGCCAGCAGCGCGGGCAGTCCTATAAGCACAGATACGCAGTATTTT
>TRBV7-9|TRBJ1-1|14|NA
CASSIGTADLGAFF
TGTGCCAGCAGCATTGGGACGGCGGACCTGGGAGCTTTCTTT
>TRBV2|TRBJ2-1|13|NA
CASSFGQRNEQFF
TGTGCCAGCAGTTTCGGTCAGAGGAATGAGCAGTTCTTC
>TRBV4-3|TRBJ2-1|15|NA
CASSQDRNSYNEQFF
TGCGCCAGCAGCCAAGATCGTAACTCCTACAATGAGCAGTTCTTC
>TRBV2|TRBJ1-5|15|NA
CASRDTDSSNQPQHF
TGTGCCAGCAGGGACACCGACTCGAGCAATCAGCCCCAGCATTTT
>TRBV28|TRBJ2-7|12|NA
CASSSHSYEQYF
TGTGCCAGCAGTTCACACAGCTACGAGCAGTACTTC
>TRBV7-2|TRBJ2-2|17|TRBD2
CASSLGLAGGGTGELFF
TGTGCCAGCAGCTTAGGACTAGCGGGCGGAGGTACCGGGGAGCTGTTTTTT
>TRBV2|TRBJ2-1|14|NA
CASSARLLYNEQFF
TGTGCCAGCAGTGCCCGACTACTATACAATGAGCAGTTCTTC
>TRBV5-4|TRBJ1-2|15|NA
CASSFTNQKGQHYTF
TGTGCCAGCAGCTTTACAAACCAGAAGGGACAACACTACACCTTC
>TRBV27|TRBJ1-2|11|NA
CASSSFGGYTF
TGTGCCAGCAGTTCCTTCGGTGGCTACACCTTC
>TRBV5-6|TRBJ1-1|13|NA
CASTKDMNTEAFF
TGTGCCAGCACCAAGGACATGAACACTGAAGCTTTCTTT
>TRBV5-1|TRBJ1-2|14|NA
CASSPSGEDYGYTF
TGCGCCAGCAGCCCGAGCGGGGAGGACTATGGCTACACCTTC
>TRBV5-1|TRBJ1-4|14|NA
CASSLGQGYEKLFF
TGCGCCAGCAGCTTGGGGCAGGGGTATGAAAAACTGTTTTTT
>TRBV6-6|TRBJ1-2|16|TRBD1
CASSYSRTAGGYGYTF
TGTGCCAGCAGTTACTCGAGGACGGCAGGGGGCTATGGCTACACCTTC
>TRBV18|TRBJ2-5|12|NA
CASSPGLETQYF
TGTGCCAGCTCACCAGGGTTAGAGACCCAGTACTTC
>TRBV30|TRBJ1-1|13|NA
CAWSRNGRTEAFF
TGTGCCTGGAGTAGGAATGGGAGGACTGAAGCTTTCTTT